This T cell receptor beta chain comes out of a study of cytomegalovirus exposure and HLA in healthy donors. V was clipped by 6 bases and J by 3 bases, with 15 bases between them. Germline CDR1 reads KGHSH; CDR2 reads LQKENI. There are 14 residues in the CDR3. This clone was detected only a few times. The PCR ran on 60 Vbeta and 13 Jbeta primers. Here immunoSEQ multiplex PCR was the method, and the copy in TCRdb shows in-frame clones only, minus some. This table has 200,000 to 250,000 clones, approximately 81% appearing once. The TCR sequence derives from a human donor in good health. The sample consisted of PBMCs. The chain combines TRBV18 with TRBJ2-7; maybe TRBD2 (5 bases). CDR3 bases: TGTGCCAGCTCCCCCGGCCATAGCGTCTACGAGCAGTACTTC. Translated: CASSPGHSVYEQYF. The variable domain in full, with the rest retrieved from reference TRBV18 and TRBJ2-7, is NAGVMQNPRHLVRRRGQEARLRCSPMKGHSHVYWYRQLPEEGLKFMVYLQKENIIDESGMPKERFSAEFPKEGPSILRIQQVVRGDSAAYFCASSPGHSVYEQYFGPGTRLTVT.